The rows below give T cell receptor beta chains drawn from one sample of a study of blood T cell repertoires in COVID-19. Sequenced by immunoSEQ multiplex PCR; TCRdb stores in-frame clones only, minus some. The data show more than 300,000 clones, with approximately 89% seen just once and about 2% held by the top ten. Sequenced material: peripheral blood. The receptors shown here come from a woman in her thirties with COVID-19, enrolled during active disease. Both conserved end residues are part of each CDR3. The D gene is left open where the match is weak. Size tells how often a clone was seen (once, few, many) or the class of an expanded clone, and some rows leave it out.

D | J | length | V | size | CDR3 | DNA
. | TRBJ2-2 | 15 | TRBV7-9 | . | CASSLSAAYTGELFF | TGTGCCAGCAGCTTATCGGCGGCATACACCGGGGAGCTGTTTTTT
. | TRBJ1-2 | 14 | TRBV29-1 | . | CSVEDPAGNYGYTF | TGCAGCGTTGAAGATCCTGCAGGAAACTATGGCTACACCTTC
. | TRBJ2-1 | 12 | TRBV6-5 | . | CASSYGGNEQFF | TGTGCCAGCAGTTACGGAGGGAATGAGCAGTTCTTC
. | TRBJ2-5 | 12 | TRBV7-2 | . | CASSRYQETQYF | TGTGCCAGCAGCCGGTACCAAGAGACCCAGTACTTC
. | TRBJ1-1 | 13 | TRBV12-3/TRBV12-4 | . | CASSFGGYTEAFF | TGTGCCAGCAGTTTTGGGGGGTACACTGAAGCTTTCTTT
. | TRBJ1-5 | 14 | TRBV2 | many | CASSLQGPNQPQHF | TGTGCCAGCAGTTTACAGGGCCCCAATCAGCCCCAGCATTTT
. | TRBJ2-5 | 15 | TRBV6-4 | . | CASSDPRLVQETQYF | TGTGCCAGCAGTGACCCTAGACTAGTACAAGAGACCCAGTACTTC
TRBD1 | TRBJ2-1 | 15 | TRBV5-6 | . | CASSLLGQGANEQFF | TGTGCCAGCAGCTTGCTAGGACAGGGGGCGAATGAGCAGTTCTTC
. | TRBJ1-6 | 15 | TRBV3-1/TRBV3-2 | . | CASSQEGQGDSPLHF | TGTGCCAGCAGCCAAGAAGGGCAGGGTGACTCACCCCTCCACTTT
TRBD2 | TRBJ2-7 | 15 | TRBV10-2 | . | CASSDGRGGTYEQYF | TGCGCCAGCAGTGATGGGCGGGGGGGGACCTATGAGCAGTACTTC
. | TRBJ1-1 | 13 | TRBV3-1/TRBV3-2 | . | CASSHDRLTEAFF | TGTGCCAGCAGCCACGACAGACTCACTGAAGCTTTCTTT
. | TRBJ2-3 | 15 | TRBV5-4 | . | CASSPGRGDTDTQYF | TGTGCCAGCAGCCCCGGGCGGGGCGACACAGATACGCAGTATTTT
TRBD2 | TRBJ2-2 | 18 | TRBV15 | . | CATSRGGLAGSGTGELFF | TGTGCCACCAGCAGGGGGGGACTAGCGGGATCCGGCACCGGGGAGCTGTTTTTT
TRBD1 | TRBJ2-7 | 14 | TRBV6-5 | . | CASSRGTGSHEQYF | TGTGCCAGCAGCCGAGGGACAGGCTCCCACGAGCAGTACTTC
TRBD1 | TRBJ1-2 | 15 | TRBV6-6 | . | CASSPKPDRGYGYTF | TGTGCCAGCAGTCCCAAGCCCGACAGGGGCTATGGCTACACCTTC
. | TRBJ1-2 | 15 | TRBV5-4 | . | CASGRPQREGYGYTF | TGTGCCAGCGGTCGACCCCAACGAGAGGGCTATGGCTACACCTTC
. | TRBJ2-1 | 14 | TRBV5-5 | . | CASSLTSRYNEQFF | TGTGCCAGCAGCTTGACTAGCAGGTACAATGAGCAGTTCTTC
. | TRBJ2-2 | 16 | TRBV4-2 | . | CASSQLSGWNTGELFF | TGTGCCAGCAGCCAACTATCGGGGTGGAACACCGGGGAGCTGTTTTTT
. | TRBJ1-1 | 13 | TRBV30 | . | CAWYSTAGSEAFF | TGTGCCTGGTATTCGACAGCCGGCTCTGAAGCTTTCTTT
. | TRBJ2-1 | 14 | TRBV9 | . | CASSVVPLRGEQFF | TGTGCCAGCAGCGTAGTCCCCCTCCGGGGTGAGCAGTTCTTC
. | TRBJ1-2 | 15 | TRBV29-1 | . | CSVEAPSGVSYGYTF | TGCAGCGTTGAAGCCCCTTCGGGAGTGAGCTATGGCTACACCTTC
. | TRBJ1-1 | 15 | TRBV4-1 | . | CASSQYVNPDTEAFF | TGCGCCAGCAGCCAATACGTCAACCCGGACACTGAAGCTTTCTTT
. | TRBJ2-3 | 15 | TRBV4-1 | . | CASSQEGARTDTQYF | TGCGCCAGCAGCCAAGAAGGGGCGCGGACAGATACGCAGTATTTT
. | TRBJ1-5 | 14 | TRBV19 | . | CASTDSLGNQPQHF | TGTGCCAGTACAGACAGCCTTGGCAATCAGCCCCAGCATTTT
. | TRBJ2-1 | 13 | TRBV7-7 | . | CASSRDRTHEQFF | TGTGCTAGCAGCCGAGACAGGACCCATGAGCAGTTCTTC
. | TRBJ1-1 | 15 | TRBV7-2 | . | CASSLRSAATSEAFF | TGTGCCAGCAGCCTACGCAGCGCAGCCACCAGTGAAGCTTTCTTT
. | TRBJ1-6 | 14 | TRBV30 | . | CAWRDDPEDSPLHF | TGTGCCTGGAGAGACGACCCTGAGGATTCACCCCTCCACTTT
. | TRBJ1-6 | 15 | TRBV19 | . | CASSSTGGGNSPLHF | TGTGCCAGTAGTTCGACAGGCGGGGGAAATTCACCCCTCCACTTT
TRBD1 | TRBJ1-2 | 14 | TRBV11-1 | . | CASSLATGNYGYTF | TGTGCCAGCAGCTTAGCGACAGGGAACTATGGCTACACCTTC
. | TRBJ1-2 | 15 | TRBV6-1 | . | CASSEQQGLGYGYTF | TGTGCCAGCAGTGAACAACAGGGCCTTGGGTATGGCTACACCTTC
. | TRBJ1-3 | 15 | TRBV5-1 | once | CASRGGTAVEDTIYF | TGCGCCAGCAGAGGAGGGACGGCGGTAGAGGACACCATATATTTT
. | TRBJ1-5 | 13 | TRBV11-2 | . | CASSLQGNQPQHF | TGTGCCAGCAGCCTACAGGGCAATCAGCCCCAGCATTTT
TRBD1 | TRBJ1-2 | 15 | TRBV6-5 | . | CASSYWDRARDGYTF | TGTGCCAGCAGTTACTGGGACAGGGCGAGGGATGGCTACACCTTC
. | TRBJ2-5 | 15 | TRBV2 | . | CASSIADQRGETQYF | TGTGCCAGCAGCATAGCGGACCAACGCGGGGAGACCCAGTACTTC
TRBD1 | TRBJ2-7 | 17 | TRBV9 | . | CASSVDPMGQGIDEQYF | TGTGCCAGCAGCGTAGACCCTATGGGACAGGGGATCGACGAGCAGTACTTC
. | TRBJ1-5 | 15 | TRBV27 | . | CASSLWGSSNQPQHF | TGTGCCAGCAGTTTATGGGGCAGTTCCAATCAGCCCCAGCATTTT
. | TRBJ1-1 | 14 | TRBV18 | . | CASSEGSVNTEAFF | TGTGCCAGCTCCGAGGGTTCGGTGAACACTGAAGCTTTCTTT
TRBD1 | TRBJ2-5 | 17 | TRBV7-8 | . | CASSLSGTGFSQETQYF | TGTGCCAGCAGCTTATCCGGGACAGGCTTTTCCCAAGAGACCCAGTACTTC
. | TRBJ2-7 | 15 | TRBV6-1 | . | CASSEVRGSYYEQYF | TGTGCCAGCAGTGAAGTGAGGGGGTCTTACTACGAGCAGTACTTC
. | TRBJ2-1 | 15 | TRBV6-6 | . | CASSNPGGSYNEQFF | TGTGCCAGCAGTAACCCCGGGGGCTCCTACAATGAGCAGTTCTTC
TRBD2 | TRBJ2-3 | 13 | TRBV7-9 | . | CASRDTSVNTQYF | TGTGCCAGCAGGGATACTAGCGTAAATACGCAGTATTTT
TRBD1 | TRBJ1-2 | 13 | TRBV24-1 | . | CATRGRGRNGYTF | TGTGCCACGAGAGGCAGGGGGCGGAATGGCTACACCTTC
. | TRBJ1-6 | 13 | TRBV7-8 | . | CASSARYPSPLHF | TGTGCCAGCAGCGCTCGCTACCCTAGTCCCCTCCACTTT